The 13 T cell receptor beta chains below come from one sample, sequenced in a study of cytomegalovirus exposure and HLA in healthy donors. Researchers ran the PCR with 60 Vbeta and 13 Jbeta primers. Some clones are missing from TCRdb's copy, which holds only in-frame ones; the method was immunoSEQ multiplex PCR. The top ten clones hold less than 4.5% of a sample with around 140,000 clones, 72% of them seen once. Sample: PBMCs. All receptors come from a man aged 50 to 60 in good health and CMV-seropositive.

The gene calls are TRBV5-1 and TRBJ2-5; 11 bases align to TRBD2. The J call may be in error: the DNA end matches TRBJ2-7 better. In germline, CDR1 is SGHRS, CDR2 YFSETQ. The CDR3 has 16 residues. DNA for the CDR3: TGCGCCAGCAGCTTGACTAGCGGGAGTAGAAGGAACGAGCAGTACTTC. Protein product: CASSLTSGSRRNEQYF.

The rearrangement uses TRBV6-5 and TRBJ1-4; D is perhaps TRBD1 (5 bases). The germline V gene encodes CDR1 MNHEY and CDR2 SVGAGI. Trimming stripped 4 bases from V and 8 bases from J, with 5 bases between. CDR3 length equals 11 residues. CDR3 nucleotide sequence: TGTGCCAGCAGTTGGGGCGAAAAACTGTTTTTT. Residues: CASSWGEKLFF.

The chain uses TRBV27 and TRBJ2-5; TRBD1 agrees at 9 bases. With V trimmed by 6 bases and J by 4 bases, 9 bases remained unmatched. This CDR3 contains 15 residues. Germline values: CDR1 MNHEY, CDR2 SMNVEV (reference sequence). The CDR3 sequence is CASSSPGQGRETQYF. The CDR3 DNA reads as TGTGCCAGCAGCTCCCCGGGACAGGGACGAGAGACCCAGTACTTC.

The rearrangement uses TRBV2 and TRBJ2-2, with TRBD1 matching over 7 bases. The V gene's germline CDR1 is SNHLY and CDR2 FYNNEI. This CDR3 comprises 14 residues. V trimming: 6 bases; J trimming: 7 bases; junction bases outside the gene matches: 8. The CDR3, as DNA: TGTGCCAGCAGGCTGACAGGGACGGTCGGGGAGCTGTTTTTT. It yields the protein CASRLTGTVGELFF.

This clone was counted a single time. The rearrangement uses TRBV29-1 and TRBJ2-7, with 7 bases fitting TRBD1. This CDR3 has 13 amino acids. V shed 7 bases, J shed 1 base, and the junction held 7 bases outside the gene matches. CDR1 SQVTM and CDR2 ANQGSEA come from the germline V gene. CDR3 region: CSGRDSVSYEQYF. Here the CDR3 DNA reads TGCAGCGGCCGGGACAGTGTTTCCTACGAGCAGTACTTC.

V is TRBV11-3 and J is TRBJ2-1; D may be TRBD1 (6 bases). CDR1 and CDR2 (germline): SGHNT, YENEEA. This CDR3 has 14 amino acids. Trimming removed 5 bases from V and 6 bases from J, with 14 bases in between. CDR3 DNA sequence: TGTGCCAGCAGCACTCAAACAGGGCGCAATGAGCAGTTCTTC. Its protein product is CASSTQTGRNEQFF. Combining the CDR3 with reference TRBV11-3 and TRBJ2-1 gives the whole variable domain EAGVVQSPRYKIIEKKQPVAFWCNPISGHNTLYWYLQNLGQGPELLIRYENEEAVDDSQLPKDRFSAERLKGVDSTLKIQPAELGDSAVYLCASSTQTGRNEQFFGPGTRLTVL.

The chain recombines TRBV18 with TRBJ2-2; D is unclear. CDR3 length: 12 amino acids. Between the trimmed V and J ends, which lost 6 bases and 4 bases, there was a span of 6 bases. CDR1 is KGHSH and CDR2 is LQKENI in the germline V gene. The CDR3: CASSFSTGELFF. The DNA for the CDR3 is TGTGCCAGCTCCTTTTCCACCGGGGAGCTGTTTTTT.

The chain has TRBV5-1 and TRBJ2-2; 8 nucleotides line up with TRBD1. Germline V gene sequence: CDR1 SGHRS, CDR2 YFSETQ. The CDR3 runs to 14 residues. V lost 7 bases, J lost 6 bases, and 8 bases stayed unmatched. As DNA, the CDR3 is TGCGCCAGCGGCGACGGACAGGGCCCCGGGGAGCTGTTTTTT. Translation gives CASGDGQGPGELFF.

The V gene is TRBV2, the J gene TRBJ1-3; D remains ambiguous. V lost 7 bases, J lost 0 bases, and 16 bases lay in between. Germline CDR1 is SNHLY and CDR2 is FYNNEI. The CDR3 is 16 residues long. The CDR3 DNA reads TGTGCCAGCACCCGACAAGGTGGAAACTCTGGAAACACCATATATTTT. Translated: CASTRQGGNSGNTIYF.

The chain has TRBV6-1 and TRBJ1-1; TRBD1 agrees at 11 bases. Losses at the gene ends were 6 bases for V and 7 bases for J; bases not matched to a gene: 4. This CDR3 is built from 13 residues. CDR1 is MNHNS and CDR2 is SASEGT in the germline V gene. The CDR3 nucleotides are TGTGCCAGCAGGGACAGGGGGCTTTATGAAGCTTTCTTT. This translates into CASRDRGLYEAFF.

The rearrangement uses TRBV18 and TRBJ1-5, with D possibly matching TRBD1 (5 bases). Germline CDR1 reads KGHSH; CDR2 reads LQKENI. The CDR3 length is 15 residues. V dropped 2 bases and J dropped 1 base, with 9 bases sitting between them. In DNA form, the CDR3 reads TGTGCCAGCTCACCAACGGCAGGGAGCAATCAGCCCCAGCATTTT. Amino acid sequence: CASSPTAGSNQPQHF. The full variable domain, in which reference TRBV18 and TRBJ1-5 provide the parts outside the CDR3, is NAGVMQNPRHLVRRRGQEARLRCSPMKGHSHVYWYRQLPEEGLKFMVYLQKENIIDESGMPKERFSAEFPKEGPSILRIQQVVRGDSAAYFCASSPTAGSNQPQHFGDGTRLSIL.

This chain joins TRBV7-9 and TRBJ1-1; D is ambiguous. Germline V gives CDR1 SEHNR, CDR2 FQNEAQ (reference sequence). Trimming took 1 base from V and 4 from J, leaving 7 bases between them. The CDR3 is 13 residues long. The CDR3 protein is CASSLDMATEAFF. The CDR3 DNA reads TGTGCCAGCAGCTTAGATATGGCCACTGAAGCTTTCTTT.

A note on this clone: Other DNA sequences in this specimen translate into the identical CDR3. The gene calls are TRBV2 and TRBJ1-5; 7 bases are a match to TRBD1. The J segment lost 3 bases and the V segment lost 4 bases, leaving 3 bases of the junction unmatched. Germline loops: CDR1 SNHLY, CDR2 FYNNEI. This CDR3 comprises 14 residues. CDR3: CASSGDRVNQPQHF. The CDR3 bases are TGTGCCAGCAGTGGAGACAGGGTCAATCAGCCCCAGCATTTT. Complete variable domain (other parts from reference TRBV2 and TRBJ1-5): EPEVTQTPSHQVTQMGQEVILRCVPISNHLYFYWYRQILGQKVEFLVSFYNNEISEKSEIFDDQFSVERPDGSNFTLKIRSTKLEDSAMYFCASSGDRVNQPQHFGDGTRLSIL.